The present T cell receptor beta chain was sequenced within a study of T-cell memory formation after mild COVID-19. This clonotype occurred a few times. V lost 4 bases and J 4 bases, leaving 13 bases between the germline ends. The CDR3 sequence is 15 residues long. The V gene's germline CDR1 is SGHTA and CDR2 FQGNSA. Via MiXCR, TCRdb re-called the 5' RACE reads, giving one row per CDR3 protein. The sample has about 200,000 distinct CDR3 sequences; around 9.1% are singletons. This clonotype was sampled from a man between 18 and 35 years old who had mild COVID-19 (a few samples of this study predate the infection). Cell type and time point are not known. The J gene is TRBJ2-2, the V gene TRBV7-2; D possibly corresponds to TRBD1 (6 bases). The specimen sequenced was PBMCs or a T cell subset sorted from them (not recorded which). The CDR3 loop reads CASSWAGVSTGELFF. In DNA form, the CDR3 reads TGTGCCAGCAGCTGGGCAGGGGTGAGCACCGGGGAGCTGTTTTTT.